Listed below are T cell receptor beta chains from one sample, sequenced in a study of T cell responses to AZD1222 COVID-19 vaccine. This table comes from immunoSEQ multiplex PCR, and its TCRdb copy is limited to in-frame clones, with some not included. The sample holds fewer than 200,000 clones; 80% to 95% are singletons and the top ten take around 1.7%. The sequencing used peripheral blood, collected on day 0 of AZD1222 vaccination. The receptors here all came from an adult in good health. CDR3s include the opening cysteine and the closing phenylalanine or tryptophan. A D gene is named only where the DNA matches it firmly. The size entry is marked missing in some rows and otherwise reads once, few, many or a size class.

len	abundance	j_gene	v_gene	d_gene	CDR3aa	CDR3nt
15	.	TRBJ2-2	TRBV5-5	.	CASSLVARNTGELFF	TGTGCCAGCAGCTTGGTGGCTAGAAACACCGGGGAGCTGTTTTTT
14	.	TRBJ1-5	TRBV2	.	CASSPREGGQPQHF	TGTGCCAGCAGCCCCCGGGAGGGCGGACAGCCCCAGCATTTT
16	once	TRBJ1-5	TRBV6-2/TRBV6-3	.	CASSWPGPSSNQPQHF	TGTGCCAGCAGTTGGCCGGGACCGAGTAGCAATCAGCCCCAGCATTTT
11	.	TRBJ2-7	TRBV20-1	.	CSARDSYEQYF	TGCAGTGCTAGGGACTCCTACGAGCAGTACTTC
13	once	TRBJ1-5	TRBV7-2	.	CASSLRGNQPQHF	TGTGCCAGCAGCTTACGTGGCAATCAGCCCCAGCATTTT
16	.	TRBJ1-1	TRBV7-9	.	CASSPLASSVNTEAFF	TGTGCCAGCAGCCCCCTCGCGAGTTCGGTGAACACTGAAGCTTTCTTT
17	once	TRBJ2-1	TRBV14	.	CASSQNQGTPAYNEQFF	TGTGCCAGCAGCCAGAACCAGGGGACACCAGCCTACAATGAGCAGTTCTTC
14	.	TRBJ2-2	TRBV5-4	TRBD1	CASSSDRGPGELFF	TGTGCCAGCAGCTCAGACAGGGGGCCCGGGGAGCTGTTTTTT
15	.	TRBJ2-1	TRBV7-2	TRBD2	CASSLLAGEYNEQFF	TGTGCCAGCAGCTTACTAGCGGGGGAGTACAATGAGCAGTTCTTC
17	.	TRBJ1-2	TRBV7-9	.	CASTTLRGGTTNYGYTF	TGTGCCAGCACCACATTACGGGGGGGCACAACTAACTATGGCTACACCTTC
13	.	TRBJ1-6	TRBV6-5	.	CASSLLTGRTLHF	TGTGCCAGCAGCTTGCTCACGGGCCGGACCCTCCACTTT
15	medium-sized	TRBJ2-1	TRBV10-2	.	CASTHRGQSYNEQFF	TGCGCCAGCACCCACCGGGGCCAAAGCTACAATGAGCAGTTCTTC
15	.	TRBJ2-2	TRBV5-5	.	CASSLRYANTGELFF	TGTGCCAGCAGCTTACGATACGCGAACACCGGGGAGCTGTTTTTT
15	.	TRBJ2-1	TRBV6-5	TRBD1	CASRWRQGAQNEQFF	TGTGCCAGCAGATGGCGACAGGGGGCGCAGAATGAGCAGTTCTTC
15	.	TRBJ2-7	TRBV28	.	CASSPHGSKVYEQYF	TGTGCCAGCAGCCCCCATGGGAGTAAAGTCTACGAGCAGTACTTC
15	.	TRBJ2-2	TRBV9	.	CASSVQPRNTGELFF	TGTGCCAGCAGCGTACAACCCAGGAACACCGGGGAGCTGTTTTTT
14	.	TRBJ2-5	TRBV2	.	CASQKWSRLETQYF	TGTGCCAGCCAAAAGTGGTCCCGCTTGGAGACCCAGTACTTC
16	.	TRBJ1-2	TRBV4-1	.	CASSQPFSRSGNGYTF	TGCGCCAGCAGCCAACCCTTTAGTCGCAGCGGGAATGGCTACACCTTC
16	.	TRBJ2-1	TRBV7-7	TRBD2	CASSLGIGSGANEQFF	TGTGCTAGCAGCTTAGGTATCGGGAGCGGGGCCAATGAGCAGTTCTTC
15	.	TRBJ2-1	TRBV3-1/TRBV3-2	.	CASSLLPSVGNEQFF	TGTGCCAGCAGCCTTCTCCCCTCTGTGGGAAATGAGCAGTTCTTC
11	.	TRBJ2-7	TRBV30	.	CAWSVGREQYF	TGTGCCTGGAGTGTAGGCCGCGAGCAGTACTTC
15	.	TRBJ2-1	TRBV11-3	TRBD1	CASSHRGQGNNEQFF	TGTGCCAGCTCCCACCGGGGACAGGGAAATAATGAGCAGTTCTTC
15	.	TRBJ2-7	TRBV18	.	CASSPPRGLSYEQYF	TGTGCCAGCTCACCACCGAGGGGACTTTCCTACGAGCAGTACTTC
16	.	TRBJ2-1	TRBV29-1	.	CSVEEKGQKVYNEQFF	TGCAGCGTTGAAGAAAAGGGGCAGAAGGTTTACAATGAGCAGTTCTTC
18	.	TRBJ1-5	TRBV27	.	CASRPLGPGKGSNQPQHF	TGTGCCAGCAGGCCCTTGGGGCCCGGGAAGGGTAGCAATCAGCCCCAGCATTTT
14	once	TRBJ1-2	TRBV30	TRBD1	CAWSGDRGDYGYTF	TGTGCCTGGAGTGGGGACAGGGGTGACTATGGCTACACCTTC
15	.	TRBJ2-2	TRBV6-5	.	CASSYLLASTGELFF	TGTGCCAGCAGTTACTTACTAGCATCCACCGGGGAGCTGTTTTTT
16	once	TRBJ1-2	TRBV18	.	CASSPDKALRVYGYTF	TGTGCCAGCTCCCCCGACAAAGCACTGAGGGTCTATGGCTACACCTTC
18	.	TRBJ1-2	TRBV6-2/TRBV6-3	TRBD1	CASSPKGQGADRGYGYTF	TGTGCCAGCAGCCCCAAGGGACAGGGAGCCGATCGGGGCTATGGCTACACCTTC
13	.	TRBJ1-2	TRBV12-3/TRBV12-4	.	CASSLSGVYGYTF	TGTGCCAGCAGCTTGTCAGGCGTCTATGGCTACACCTTC
14	.	TRBJ1-5	TRBV18	TRBD1	CASSQQGANQPQHF	TGTGCCAGCTCTCAACAGGGGGCGAATCAGCCCCAGCATTTT
12	.	TRBJ1-2	TRBV14	.	CASSQDRVAYTF	TGTGCCAGCAGCCAAGATCGGGTTGCTTACACCTTC
16	.	TRBJ1-1	TRBV9	TRBD1	CASSVALNRGNTEAFF	TGTGCCAGCAGCGTAGCATTGAACAGGGGTAACACTGAAGCTTTCTTT
14	.	TRBJ1-2	TRBV9	TRBD1	CASSVDNRGDGYTF	TGTGCCAGCAGCGTAGATAACAGGGGGGACGGCTACACCTTC
13	.	TRBJ1-6	TRBV12-3/TRBV12-4	TRBD1	CASSPGQGSPLHF	TGTGCCAGCAGTCCGGGACAGGGATCACCCCTCCACTTT
13	once	TRBJ1-2	TRBV5-1	TRBD1	CASSPTGGYGYTF	TGCGCCAGCAGCCCGACAGGGGGCTATGGCTACACCTTC
15	.	TRBJ1-6	TRBV6-5	TRBD1	CASSYFRDSNSPLHF	TGTGCCAGCAGTTACTTTCGGGACAGTAATTCACCCCTCCACTTT
14	.	TRBJ1-2	TRBV11-2	.	CASSLGAANYGYTF	TGTGCCAGCAGCCTAGGGGCAGCAAACTATGGCTACACCTTC